This T cell receptor beta chain was observed in a study of T-cell memory formation after mild COVID-19. Study results and caveats: Day 37-peaking second-wave clones had unconfirmed SARS-CoV-2 specificity.

TCRdb passed the 5' RACE reads through MiXCR, listing each CDR3 protein once. Of 530,000 or so distinct CDR3 sequences listed, roughly 17% are singletons. The CDR3 sequence is 19 residues long. V lost 0 bases to trimming and J lost 2 bases; unmatched junction nucleotides: 15. Germline values: CDR1 SGHRS, CDR2 YFSETQ. Concerning this clonotype: Its antigen is not identified.

Sequencing was done on a sample of PBMCs or a T cell subset sorted from them (not recorded which). The V and J genes are TRBV5-1 and TRBJ2-3; 7 nucleotides match TRBD1. This TCR was recovered from an adult woman who had mild COVID-19 (a few samples of this study predate the infection). Cell type and time point are not known. The CDR3 DNA reads TGCGCCAGCAGCTTGGATGCCCCATTGACAGGGTCCCTCACAGATACGCAGTATTTT. This encodes CASSLDAPLTGSLTDTQYF.